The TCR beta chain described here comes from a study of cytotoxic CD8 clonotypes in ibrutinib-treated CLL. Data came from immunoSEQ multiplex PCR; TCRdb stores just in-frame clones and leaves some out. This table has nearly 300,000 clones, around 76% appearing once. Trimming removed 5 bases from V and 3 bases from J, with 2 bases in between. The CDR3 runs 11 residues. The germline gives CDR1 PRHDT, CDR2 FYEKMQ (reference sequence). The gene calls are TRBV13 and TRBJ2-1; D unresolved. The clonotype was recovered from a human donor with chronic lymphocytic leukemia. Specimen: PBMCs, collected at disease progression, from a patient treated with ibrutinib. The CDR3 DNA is TGTGCCAGCAGCGGCTACAATGAGCAGTTCTTC. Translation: CASSGYNEQFF.